One and the same sample provided the 22 T cell receptor beta chains below, sequenced in a study of shared clonotypes between healthy human individuals. As defined, naive CD8 cells were CD45RO-negative and positively selected for CCR7, with terminally differentiated effector memory CD45RA+ cells excluded. The protocol was immunoSEQ multiplex PCR, while the TCRdb copy is restricted to in-frame clones and leaves out a portion. This sample has about 2.1 million clones, with 80% to 95% found just once. Sequencing was performed on naive CD8+ T cells from PBMCs. The receptors shown here come from a man in his late teens or twenties in good health. Some clones in this sample may be carry-over from other donors' samples.

The V gene is TRBV28, the J gene TRBJ2-7, with TRBD2 matching over 8 bases. The CDR3 totals 16 residues. In germline, CDR1 is MDHEN, CDR2 SYDVKM. Trimming removed 5 bases from V and 7 bases from J; junction bases left unmatched: 16. Here the CDR3 reads CASSIPRERESSEQYF. The DNA of the CDR3 is TGTGCCAGCAGTATCCCTAGGGAGCGGGAGTCGAGTGAGCAGTACTTC.

The chain couples TRBV4-3 to TRBJ2-7; D gene unclear. Germline V gene data show CDR1 as LGHNA and CDR2 as YSLEER. CDR3 length: 14 residues. V was clipped by 0 bases and J by 1 base, with 7 bases between them. The CDR3 spells CASSQDPKSYEQYF. As DNA, the CDR3 is TGCGCCAGCAGCCAAGATCCTAAATCCTACGAGCAGTACTTC.

This chain's CDR3 is CASSFWGGDEQFF. The CDR3 DNA sequence: TGTGCCAGCAGCTTCTGGGGTGGCGATGAGCAGTTCTTC. J is TRBJ2-1 and V is TRBV5-6; no clear D gene. Trimming removed 2 bases at V and 8 bases at J, with 11 bases between. The germline V gene has CDR1 SGHDT and CDR2 YYEEEE. The CDR3 contains 13 residues. The full variable domain, rest sourced from reference TRBV5-6 and TRBJ2-1, is DAGVTQSPTHLIKTRGQQVTLRCSPKSGHDTVSWYQQALGQGPQFIFQYYEEEERQRGNFPDRFSGHQFPNYSSELNVNALLLGDSALYLCASSFWGGDEQFFGPGTRLTVL.

V gene TRBV12-5 combines with J gene TRBJ2-1; D is unresolved. The CDR3 runs 13 residues. Trimming stripped 6 bases from V and 2 bases from J, with 8 bases between. Germline assignment: CDR1 LGHNT and CDR2 FRNRAP. CDR3 region: CASGPAPYNEQFF. In DNA, the CDR3 is TGTGCTAGTGGCCCGGCCCCCTACAATGAGCAGTTCTTC.

Details on this clone: Other DNA sequences in this specimen translate into the identical CDR3. V gene TRBV9 combines with J gene TRBJ2-3; D gene uncertain. Trimming stripped 4 bases from V and 2 bases from J, with 5 bases between. The CDR3 is 12 residues long. In germline, CDR1 is SGDLS, CDR2 YYNGEE. The CDR3: CASSLNTDTQYF. CDR3 nucleotides: TGTGCCAGCAGCCTAAACACAGATACGCAGTATTTT.

V gene TRBV14 combines with J gene TRBJ1-2; a possible D gene is TRBD1 (5 bases). V lost 4 bases and J lost 0, with 15 bases in between. Germline V gene sequence: CDR1 SGHDN, CDR2 FVKESK. The CDR3 loop spans 16 amino acids. This CDR3 reads CASSPRGGTPNYGYTF. The DNA of the CDR3 is TGTGCCAGCAGCCCCCGCGGGGGTACACCTAACTATGGCTACACCTTC.

The chain employs TRBV9 and TRBJ2-7; 9 bases agree with TRBD1. Trimming took 0 bases from V and 5 from J; bases not matched to a gene: 9. Germline V gives CDR1 SGDLS, CDR2 YYNGEE. This CDR3 region has 16 residues. CDR3 DNA sequence: TGTGCCAGCAGCGTAGGCGGGGGACAGGGAGTGCACGAGCAGTACTTC. Translation gives CASSVGGGQGVHEQYF.

The genes are TRBV9 and TRBJ2-3, with a possible D match to TRBD1 (5 bases). The CDR3 is 15 amino acids. Germline-derived CDR1 and CDR2 are SGDLS and YYNGEE. V was pared by 2 bases and J by 1 base, with 11 bases between. This chain's CDR3 is CASSVKGAGTDTQYF. CDR3 sequence (DNA): TGTGCCAGCAGCGTCAAAGGGGCAGGCACAGATACGCAGTATTTT.

The gene calls are TRBV28 and TRBJ1-4, with D unresolved. Germline-derived CDR1 and CDR2 are MDHEN and SYDVKM. The CDR3 extends over 11 amino acids. The V end lost 6 bases, the J end lost 5 bases, and 4 bases lay between the germline ends. Here the CDR3 DNA reads TGTGCCAGCAGATTGAATGAAAAACTGTTTTTT. Protein sequence: CASRLNEKLFF.

This chain connects TRBV7-9 to TRBJ2-7, with D possibly being TRBD1 or TRBD2 (6 bases each). This CDR3 spans 14 amino acids. V lost 4 bases to trimming and J lost 0 bases, with 10 bases between them. Germline-derived CDR1 and CDR2 are SEHNR and FQNEAQ (reference sequence). The CDR3 region has the DNA TGTGCCAGCAGCTCTCCGGGGGCCTCCTACGAGCAGTACTTC. Its translation is CASSSPGASYEQYF. Full variable domain (missing parts from reference TRBV7-9 and TRBJ2-7): DTGVSQNPRHKITKRGQNVTFRCDPISEHNRLYWYRQTLGQGPEFLTYFQNEAQLEKSRLLSDRFSAERPKGSFSTLEIQRTEQGDSAMYLCASSSPGASYEQYFGPGTRLTVT.

V is TRBV5-6 and J is TRBJ2-5, with D unclear. This CDR3 contains 15 residues. Germline V gene lookup returns CDR1 SGHDT and CDR2 YYEEEE. Trimming removed 2 bases from V and 4 bases from J, with 15 bases in between. Written as DNA, the CDR3 is TGTGCCAGCAGCTTTAGGCCCCAAGGGCCAGAGACCCAGTACTTC. Protein: CASSFRPQGPETQYF.

To note about this clone: The same CDR3 arises from other DNA sequences in this sample as well. The CDR3 region is CASRPPGTSTYEQYF. CDR3 nucleotide sequence: TGTGCCAGCAGACCCCCCGGAACATCAACCTACGAGCAGTACTTC. The chain couples TRBV27 to TRBJ2-7, with unresolved D. Germline CDR1 is MNHEY and CDR2 is SMNVEV (reference sequence). Trimming removed 6 bases at V and 2 bases at J, with 17 bases between. The CDR3 loop spans 15 amino acids.

Of note for this clone: Other DNA sequences in this specimen translate into the identical CDR3. The genes are TRBV6-5 and TRBJ2-5; either TRBD1 or TRBD2 may fit D (5 bases each). V was pared by 5 bases and J by 2 bases, with 9 bases between. Germline V gene sequence: CDR1 MNHEY, CDR2 SVGAGI. The CDR3 has 13 amino acids. In DNA, the CDR3 is TGTGCCAGCAGTCCCGGGACGCAAGAGACCCAGTACTTC. Amino acid sequence: CASSPGTQETQYF.

The CDR3 region is CASSQGLTGSYEQYF. In nucleotides, the CDR3 is TGCGCCAGCAGCCAAGGATTGACAGGCTCCTACGAGCAGTACTTC. This chain connects TRBV4-3 to TRBJ2-7, with D maybe TRBD1 (6 bases). The CDR3 consists of 15 residues. V was trimmed by 1 base and J by 0 bases, leaving 10 bases between them. The V gene's germline CDR1 is LGHNA and CDR2 YSLEER.

The CDR3 reads CASSNINQPQHF. The DNA of the CDR3 is TGTGCCAGCAGTAATATAAATCAGCCCCAGCATTTT. The V and J genes are TRBV27 and TRBJ1-5; no reliable D call. Germline V gene lookup returns CDR1 MNHEY and CDR2 SMNVEV (reference sequence). The CDR3 has 12 residues. Trimming took off 5 bases at V and 4 bases at J, with 6 bases between the two ends.

The chain employs TRBV7-9 and TRBJ2-7; D gene uncertain. Germline V CDR1 and CDR2: SEHNR, FQNEAQ (reference sequence). With 8 bases removed from V and 5 bases from J, the gap between germline ends came to 16 bases. The CDR3 has 13 amino acids. CDR3: CASFAWENDEQYF. CDR3 in DNA: TGTGCCAGCTTCGCGTGGGAAAACGACGAGCAGTACTTC.

This chain joins TRBV28 and TRBJ1-1, with TRBD1 identical over 7 bases. Germline CDR1 and CDR2: MDHEN and SYDVKM. The CDR3 contains 13 residues. The ends lost 9 bases at V and 2 bases at J; junction bases unmatched: 6. The CDR3 DNA sequence: TGTGCCAGTAACGGACAGGTTAACACTGAAGCTTTCTTT. It yields the protein CASNGQVNTEAFF.

This chain links TRBV15 with TRBJ2-1; either TRBD1 or TRBD2 may supply D (5 bases each). Trimming left V 2 bases short and J 1 base short, with 9 bases between. This CDR3 comprises 15 residues. Germline CDR1 reads LNHNV; CDR2 reads YYDKDF (reference sequence). As DNA, the CDR3 is TGTGCCACCAGCAGAAGGGGAGCGTCCTACAATGAGCAGTTCTTC. This codes for CATSRRGASYNEQFF.

The chain is built from TRBV7-8 and TRBJ2-7; 8 bases map to TRBD2. CDR3 length: 19 amino acids. J lost 0 bases, V lost 1 base, and 14 bases had no gene match. Germline V CDR1 and CDR2: SGHVS, FQNEAQ. CDR3 amino acids: CASSLVMVLAGEDSYEQYF. The CDR3 nucleotides are TGTGCCAGCAGCTTAGTGATGGTGCTAGCGGGCGAGGACTCCTACGAGCAGTACTTC. Looking up the rest from reference TRBV7-8 and TRBJ2-7 gives the full variable domain: GAGVSQSPRYKVAKRGQDVALRCDPISGHVSLFWYQQALGQGPEFLTYFQNEAQLDKSGLPSDRFFAERPEGSVSTLKIQRTQQEDSAVYLCASSLVMVLAGEDSYEQYFGPGTRLTVT.

The chain carries TRBV11-2 and TRBJ2-7; D gene ambiguous. Germline V gives CDR1 SGHAT, CDR2 FQNNGV. V shed 3 bases and J shed 0 bases, with 9 bases lying between them. CDR3 length: 14 residues. Here the CDR3 DNA reads TGTGCCAGCAGCTTCGTTTCTGCCTCCTACGAGCAGTACTTC. Residues: CASSFVSASYEQYF.

The chain uses TRBV5-1 and TRBJ1-3; a possible D gene is TRBD1 (5 bases). The CDR3 consists of 15 residues. CDR1 and CDR2 (germline): SGHRS, YFSETQ. V was clipped by 3 bases and J by 2 bases, with 12 bases between them. The CDR3 region is CASSSQQEPGNTIYF. Written as DNA, the CDR3 is TGCGCCAGCAGCTCACAACAGGAACCTGGAAACACCATATATTTT.

The chain carries TRBV25-1 and TRBJ2-7, with 9 bases matching TRBD1. The CDR3 is made up of 15 amino acids. From germline, CDR1 is MGHDK and CDR2 SYGVNS. V trimming: 2 bases; J trimming: 4 bases; junction bases outside the gene matches: 6. Here the CDR3 DNA reads TGTGCCAGCAGTGAAACCGGGACAGGGACTTACGAGCAGTACTTC. It is translated as CASSETGTGTYEQYF.